The next 24 T cell receptor beta chains were all read from a single sample in a study of beta chain features in type 1 diabetes. The study's findings and limits: Among patients with Type 1 diabetes, TCRB CDR3s were moderately but significantly shorter in every one of the four CD4+ subsets.

The sequenced template was cDNA made from the entire isolated RNA. The repertoire was sequenced with immunoSEQ multiplex PCR; TCRdb's copy has only in-frame clones and lacks some. This sample has 600,000 to 700,000 clones, with 13% found just once. No cognate antigen is known for these TCRs. The sample was naive CD4+ T cells from blood. The receptors originated from a man aged 18 to 30 with type 1 diabetes.

The chain is built from TRBV30 and TRBJ1-4, with D perhaps matching TRBD1 (5 bases). Trimming shortened V by 0 bases and J by 7 bases, and 12 bases separated the two germline ends. This CDR3 has 14 amino acids. Per the germline V gene, CDR1 is GTSNPN and CDR2 is SVGIG (reference sequence). The chain's CDR3 is CAWSVQGAGEKLFF. The DNA for the CDR3 is TGTGCCTGGAGTGTACAAGGGGCAGGTGAAAAACTGTTTTTT.

This clone was seen a handful of times. J is TRBJ1-3 and V is TRBV7-9; 7 positions agree with TRBD1. Germline trimming cut 4 bases from V and 4 bases from J; bases unmatched to any gene: 4. CDR3 length: 14 amino acids. Germline CDR1 is SEHNR and CDR2 is FQNEAQ (reference sequence). Here the CDR3 DNA reads TGTGCCAGCAGCTCCCCGGGACAGGGAAACACCATATATTTT. This translates into CASSSPGQGNTIYF.

The CDR3 sequence: CASSVGQGLYSPLHF. In DNA, the CDR3 is TGTGCCAGCAGCGTAGGGCAGGGACTGTATTCACCCCTCCACTTT. The rearrangement joins TRBV9 to TRBJ1-6; TRBD1 might be the D (5 bases). From germline, CDR1 is SGDLS and CDR2 YYNGEE. Trimming removed 0 bases at V and 8 bases at J, with 12 bases between. This CDR3 comprises 15 residues.

The V and J genes are TRBV6-5 and TRBJ1-2; TRBD1 matches 8 bases. J was trimmed by 4 bases and V by 5 bases; bases with no gene match: 6. The length of the CDR3 is 14 residues. Germline lookup yields CDR1 MNHEY and CDR2 SVGAGI. In DNA form, the CDR3 reads TGTGCCAGCAGTAGGGACAGGCGGGGCTATGGCTACACCTTC. This codes for CASSRDRRGYGYTF.

This clone showed up just a few times. This sequence joins TRBV29-1 and TRBJ2-1; TRBD2 might be the D (5 bases). The germline V gene encodes CDR1 SQVTM and CDR2 ANQGSEA. Trimming removed 6 bases at V and 0 bases at J, with 12 bases between. The CDR3 loop spans 14 amino acids. As DNA, the CDR3 is TGCAGCGTGGGGAGAACCGTCTCCTACAATGAGCAGTTCTTC. Translated: CSVGRTVSYNEQFF.

The table lists this clone with a few counts. The gene calls are TRBV2 and TRBJ1-5; D is ambiguous. V was clipped by 1 base and J by 10 bases, with 11 bases between them. The CDR3 extends over 13 amino acids. The germline V gene encodes CDR1 SNHLY and CDR2 FYNNEI. The CDR3 protein is CASSEGATLPQHF. CDR3 coding DNA: TGTGCCAGCAGTGAAGGGGCGACACTCCCCCAGCATTTT. The variable domain in full, with the rest retrieved from reference TRBV2 and TRBJ1-5, is EPEVTQTPSHQVTQMGQEVILRCVPISNHLYFYWYRQILGQKVEFLVSFYNNEISEKSEIFDDQFSVERPDGSNFTLKIRSTKLEDSAMYFCASSEGATLPQHFGDGTRLSIL.

The gene calls are TRBV29-1 and TRBJ1-1; maybe TRBD1 (5 bases). The V and J ends lost 7 bases and 7 bases respectively, with 19 bases between them. Germline V gives CDR1 SQVTM, CDR2 ANQGSEA. The CDR3 covers 13 residues. CDR3 sequence: CSGWPGARDEAFF. As DNA, the CDR3 is TGCAGCGGCTGGCCCGGGGCCCGTGATGAAGCTTTCTTT. Based on the CDR3 plus reference TRBV29-1 and TRBJ1-1, the full variable domain is SAVISQKPSRDICQRGTSLTIQCQVDSQVTMMFWYRQQPGQSLTLIATANQGSEATYESGFVIDKFPISRPNLTFSTLTVSNMSPEDSSIYLCSGWPGARDEAFFGQGTRLTVV.

Only a few counts were recorded for this clone. This chain uses TRBV28 with TRBJ1-2; 7 bases align to TRBD1. CDR3 length equals 15 residues. Germline CDR1 MDHEN, CDR2 SYDVKM. The V segment lost 5 bases and the J segment 9 bases; nucleotides outside the gene matches: 15. The CDR3 coding sequence is TGTGCCAGCAGTGCCGGGACAGCCGACCTGGAGAGCTACACCTTC. This sequence encodes CASSAGTADLESYTF.

This clone was seen a handful of times. This chain's CDR3 is CASSQVATGNTEAFF. As DNA, the CDR3 is TGCGCCAGCAGCCAAGTCGCGACTGGGAACACTGAAGCTTTCTTT. This rearrangement joins TRBV4-1 to TRBJ1-1, with D hard to call. Between the trimmed V and J ends, which lost 1 base and 1 base, there was a span of 10 bases. Germline loops: CDR1 MGHRA, CDR2 YSYEKL. There are 15 residues in the CDR3.

This clone was detected only a few times. The rearrangement joins TRBV10-3 to TRBJ2-3, with D tentatively TRBD1 (6 bases). This CDR3 spans 15 amino acids. V shed 2 bases and J shed 4 bases, with 13 bases lying between them. CDR1 is ENHRY, CDR2 SYGVKD, per germline. The CDR3 protein is CAISEAKGVADTQYF. Here the CDR3 DNA reads TGTGCCATCAGTGAGGCCAAGGGGGTCGCAGATACGCAGTATTTT.

As to this clone: The same CDR3 can be traced to other DNA sequences in this sample. This chain uses TRBV6-5 with TRBJ1-5; TRBD1 might be the D (6 bases). Trimming cost V 3 bases and J 1 base, with 10 bases left between them. The CDR3 consists of 15 residues. Germline loops: CDR1 MNHEY, CDR2 SVGAGI. CDR3 nucleotide sequence: TGTGCCAGCAGTTATGGAGGGGGGAGCAATCAGCCCCAGCATTTT. Its translation: CASSYGGGSNQPQHF.

This clone was seen only a few times. The chain couples TRBV7-9 to TRBJ2-5; D is possibly TRBD1 or TRBD2 (5 bases each). Deletions cut 5 bases from V and 12 bases from J, with 13 bases between. CDR1 is SEHNR, CDR2 FQNEAQ, per germline (reference sequence). This CDR3 has 11 residues. The DNA of the CDR3 is TGTGCCAGCAGCGCTTCCGGGGACGAGTACTTC. Translation: CASSASGDEYF.

The chain links TRBV6-6 to TRBJ1-3, with D maybe TRBD1 (5 bases). Trimming removed 2 bases from V and 0 bases from J, with 8 bases in between. The CDR3 extends over 15 amino acids. CDR1 is MNHNY and CDR2 is SVGAGI in the germline V gene (reference sequence). The CDR3 coding sequence is TGTGCCAGCAGTTACGGGACCCGCTCTGGAAACACCATATATTTT. It codes for CASSYGTRSGNTIYF.

This clone was seen more than once but under ten times. The chain carries TRBV7-9 and TRBJ2-1, with unresolved D. Germline values: CDR1 SEHNR, CDR2 FQNEAQ (reference sequence). The length of the CDR3 is 16 residues. V dropped 4 bases and J dropped 3 bases, with 16 bases sitting between them. This chain's CDR3 is CASSSYIGRSYNEQFF. The DNA of the CDR3 is TGTGCCAGCAGCTCCTACATAGGACGTAGCTACAATGAGCAGTTCTTC.

The V and J genes are TRBV6-5 and TRBJ2-5; D unclear. V lost 2 bases, J lost 9 bases, and 13 bases lay in between. The germline gives CDR1 MNHEY, CDR2 SVGAGI. The CDR3 contains 13 residues. The CDR3 nucleotides read TGTGCCAGCAGTTACCTCCAGAGTGCGGCCCAGTACTTC. It translates to CASSYLQSAAQYF.

Only a few counts were recorded for this clone. J is TRBJ2-3 and V is TRBV15; 14 positions match TRBD2. V gave up 5 bases and J gave up 4 bases; unmatched junction bases: 5. This CDR3 is 16 amino acids long. In germline, CDR1 is LNHNV, CDR2 YYDKDF (reference sequence). The CDR3 bases are TGTGCCACCAGCCGGAGACTAGCGGGGGGGCCAGATACGCAGTATTTT. Amino acids: CATSRRLAGGPDTQYF.

The rearrangement uses TRBV18 and TRBJ2-1, with 16 bases matching TRBD2. The CDR3 is 17 amino acids. After removal of 0 bases from V and 7 bases from J, the junction contained 3 bases not matched to a gene. Germline assignment: CDR1 KGHSH and CDR2 LQKENI. CDR3 loop: CASSPPGLAGGMNEQFF. In DNA form, the CDR3 reads TGTGCCAGCTCACCACCGGGACTAGCGGGGGGGATGAATGAGCAGTTCTTC.

This clone was seen a handful of times. The rearrangement links TRBV5-4 to TRBJ2-3; D unresolved. CDR1 and CDR2 (germline): SGHNT, YYREEE (reference sequence). Trimming took off 1 base at V and 0 bases at J, with 6 bases between the two ends. The CDR3 runs to 14 residues. The CDR3 coding sequence is TGTGCCAGCAGCTTGAAGGCTAGCACAGATACGCAGTATTTT. It encodes CASSLKASTDTQYF.

The chain employs TRBV25-1 and TRBJ2-7; TRBD1 aligns across 7 bases. Germline CDR1 MGHDK, CDR2 SYGVNS. The ends lost 8 bases at V and 0 bases at J; junction bases unmatched: 4. This CDR3 region has 13 residues. CDR3 bases: TGTGCCAGCGGGGACAGCTACTCCTACGAGCAGTACTTC. It yields the protein CASGDSYSYEQYF.

The chain carries TRBV25-1 and TRBJ2-3; weak D call: TRBD2 (5 bases). Germline V gives CDR1 MGHDK, CDR2 SYGVNS. V lost 4 bases and J lost 5, with 7 bases in between. There are 12 residues in the CDR3. The CDR3 DNA reads TGTGCCAGCAGTGCGACTATAGATACGCAGTATTTT. Protein: CASSATIDTQYF.

This clone was picked up a small number of times. The sample contains more than one DNA sequence encoding this CDR3. This chain links TRBV30 with TRBJ1-5; TRBD1 aligns across 7 bases. J gave up 7 bases and V 1 base, and 4 bases lay outside the gene matches. The CDR3 contains 13 residues. The germline V gene encodes CDR1 GTSNPN and CDR2 SVGIG (reference sequence). In DNA, the CDR3 is TGTGCCTGGAGTGGACAGGGAGGCCAGCCCCAGCATTTT. It translates to CAWSGQGGQPQHF.

This clone has a handful of counts. The V gene is TRBV29-1, the J gene TRBJ2-7, with D possibly TRBD1 on 6 matching bases. Between the trimmed V and J ends, which lost 5 bases and 1 base, there was a span of 12 bases. Germline V gives CDR1 SQVTM, CDR2 ANQGSEA. This CDR3 contains 13 residues. CDR3 nucleotide sequence: TGCAGCGTTTCCGGGACAAATTCCTACGAGCAGTACTTC. The encoded protein is CSVSGTNSYEQYF.

The sample holds a few counts of this clone. The V call is TRBV14, the J call TRBJ1-2; D possibly corresponds to TRBD1 (5 bases). Per the germline V gene, CDR1 is SGHDN and CDR2 is FVKESK. The CDR3 length is 11 residues. V lost 7 bases, J lost 5 bases, and 8 bases lay in between. CDR3 in DNA: TGTGCCAGCAAGGAGGGGTATGGCTACACCTTC. Its protein is CASKEGYGYTF.

Worth noting for this clone: This same CDR3 is encoded by further DNA sequences in the sample. This chain links TRBV10-3 with TRBJ2-7; 7 nucleotides agree with TRBD1. The CDR3 has 12 amino acids. After removal of 4 bases from V and 3 bases from J, the junction contained 0 bases not matched to a gene. Germline CDR1 and CDR2: ENHRY and SYGVKD. The CDR3 coding sequence is TGTGCCATCAGTGGGGACAGCTACGAGCAGTACTTC. Encoded protein: CAISGDSYEQYF.